This note documents a single T cell receptor (beta chain) sequence. Its antigen is undetermined. The sample belongs to a study of shared clonotypes between healthy human individuals. This CDR3 spans 14 amino acids. CDR1 and CDR2 (germline): SGHRS, YFSETQ. Trimming shortened V by 0 bases and J by 4 bases, and 10 bases separated the two germline ends. Data came from immunoSEQ multiplex PCR; TCRdb stores just in-frame clones and leaves some out. This sample has just over 2,000,000 clones, with over 85% found just once. Notes on the study in general: The study generally estimated greater richness for naive than memory subsets.

The origin of this receptor is a man aged 18 to 30 in good health. V is TRBV5-1 and J is TRBJ2-5; D gene ambiguous. Material for sequencing was naive CD4+ T cells sorted from blood. The subset denotes: CD45RA+ positively selected. The CDR3 region has the DNA TGCGCCAGCAGCTTGGCCGTGACTCCAGAGACCCAGTACTTC. Amino acid sequence: CASSLAVTPETQYF. The full variable domain, completed using reference TRBV5-1 and TRBJ2-5, is KAGVTQTPRYLIKTRGQQVTLSCSPISGHRSVSWYQQTPGQGLQFLFEYFSETQRNKGNFPGRFSGRQFSNSRSEMNVSTLELGDSALYLCASSLAVTPETQYFGPGTRLLVL.